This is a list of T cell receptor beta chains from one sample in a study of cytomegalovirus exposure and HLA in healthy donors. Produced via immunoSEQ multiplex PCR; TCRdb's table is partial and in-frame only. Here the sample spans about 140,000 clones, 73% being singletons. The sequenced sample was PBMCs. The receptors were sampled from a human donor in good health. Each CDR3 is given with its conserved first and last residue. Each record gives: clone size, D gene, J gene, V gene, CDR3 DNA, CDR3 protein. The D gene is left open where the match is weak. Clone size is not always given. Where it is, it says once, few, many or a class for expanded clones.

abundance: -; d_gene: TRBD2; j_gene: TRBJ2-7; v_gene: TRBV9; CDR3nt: TGTGCCAGCAGCGTAACGGGGACTACCTACGAGCAGTACTTC; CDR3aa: CASSVTGTTYEQYF
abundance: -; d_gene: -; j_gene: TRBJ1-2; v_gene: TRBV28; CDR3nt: TGTGCCAGCAGTTTATTGCAGGGCCTGAGCCCTTATGGCTACACCTTC; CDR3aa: CASSLLQGLSPYGYTF
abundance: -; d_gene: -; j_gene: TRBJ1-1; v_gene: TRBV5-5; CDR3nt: TGTGCCAGCAGCTTCCGACAGCTGAACACTGAAGCTTTCTTT; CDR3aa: CASSFRQLNTEAFF
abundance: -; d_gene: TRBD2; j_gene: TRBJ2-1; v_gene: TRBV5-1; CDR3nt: TGCGCCAGCAGCTTAGGTTCTCTAGCGGGAGCCAATGAGCAGTTCTTC; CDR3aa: CASSLGSLAGANEQFF
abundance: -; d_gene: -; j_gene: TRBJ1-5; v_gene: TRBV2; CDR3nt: TGTGCCAGCAGTGATCCGGGTTCTCAGCCCCAGCATTTT; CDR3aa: CASSDPGSQPQHF
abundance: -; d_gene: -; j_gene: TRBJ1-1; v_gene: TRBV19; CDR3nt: TGTGCCAGTAGTAGGACAGTGAACACTGAAGCTTTCTTT; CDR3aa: CASSRTVNTEAFF
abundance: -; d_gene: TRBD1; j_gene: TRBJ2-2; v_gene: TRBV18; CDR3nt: TGTGCCAGCTCACTAAATACTGGACAGGGGAGTAGCACCGGGGAGCTGTTTTTT; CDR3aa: CASSLNTGQGSSTGELFF
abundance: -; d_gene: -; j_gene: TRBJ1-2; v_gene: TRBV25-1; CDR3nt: TGTGCCAGCAGTGGCCTTTCTAGACGCTACGATGGCTACACCTTC; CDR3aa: CASSGLSRRYDGYTF
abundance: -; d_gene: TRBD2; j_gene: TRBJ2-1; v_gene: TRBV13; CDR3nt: TGTGCCAGCAGCTTAGGCCTACTAGCGGGGGGCTCTGAGCAGTTCTTC; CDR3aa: CASSLGLLAGGSEQFF
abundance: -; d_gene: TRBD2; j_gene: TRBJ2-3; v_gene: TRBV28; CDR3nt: TGTGCCAGCAGTTCCCGGACTAGCGGGACTGGGGTAACGCAGTATTTT; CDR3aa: CASSSRTSGTGVTQYF
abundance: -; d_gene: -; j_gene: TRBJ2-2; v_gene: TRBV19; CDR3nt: TGTGCCAGTAGTCCCCACTTTCCCGGGGAGCTGTTTTTT; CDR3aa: CASSPHFPGELFF
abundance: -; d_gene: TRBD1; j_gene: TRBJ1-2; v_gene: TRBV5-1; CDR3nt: TGCGCCAGCAGCTTTGGGACAGGGGAGGAAGGCTACACCTTC; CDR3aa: CASSFGTGEEGYTF
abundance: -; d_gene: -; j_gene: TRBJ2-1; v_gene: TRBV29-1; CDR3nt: TGCAGCGTCGGTGGTTACAATGAGCAGTTCTTC; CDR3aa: CSVGGYNEQFF
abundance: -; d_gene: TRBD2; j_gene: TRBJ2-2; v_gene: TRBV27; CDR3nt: TGTGCCAGCAGAGGGCTAGCGGCTAACACCGGGGAGCTGTTTTTT; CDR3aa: CASRGLAANTGELFF
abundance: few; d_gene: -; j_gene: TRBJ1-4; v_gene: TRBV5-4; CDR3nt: TGTGCCAGCAGCCTGGGCAGGGGTTTCAAAAATGAAAAACTGTTTTTT; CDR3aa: CASSLGRGFKNEKLFF
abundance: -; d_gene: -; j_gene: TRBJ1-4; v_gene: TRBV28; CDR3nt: TGTGCCAGCGGGGCAGTTAATGAAAAACTGTTTTTT; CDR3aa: CASGAVNEKLFF
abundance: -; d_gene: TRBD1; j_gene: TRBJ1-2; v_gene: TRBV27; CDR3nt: TGTGCCAGCAGCTTCGGAGGACAGGGTGGGAACTATGGCTACACCTTC; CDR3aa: CASSFGGQGGNYGYTF
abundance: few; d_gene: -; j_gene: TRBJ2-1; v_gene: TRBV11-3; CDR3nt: TGTGCCAGCAGCTTAGATTCGCGGGGGCCGAGCTCCTACAATGAGCAGTTCTTC; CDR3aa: CASSLDSRGPSSYNEQFF
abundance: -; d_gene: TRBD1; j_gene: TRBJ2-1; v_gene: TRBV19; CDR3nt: TGTGCCAGCACAGGGGTAGGATCCAATGAGCAGTTCTTC; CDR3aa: CASTGVGSNEQFF
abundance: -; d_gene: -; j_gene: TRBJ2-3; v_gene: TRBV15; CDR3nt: TGTGCCACCAGCAGAACGCAAGAGGCCCCAGATACGCAGTATTTT; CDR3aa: CATSRTQEAPDTQYF
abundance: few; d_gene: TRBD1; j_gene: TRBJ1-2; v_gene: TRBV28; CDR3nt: TGTGCCAGCAGTACCAGGGGACAGGGTCTGGCTAACTATGGCTACACCTTC; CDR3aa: CASSTRGQGLANYGYTF
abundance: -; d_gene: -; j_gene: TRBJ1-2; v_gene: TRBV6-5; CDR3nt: TGTGCCAGCAGTTACGTGGGCAGGGGAGATGGCTACACCTTC; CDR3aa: CASSYVGRGDGYTF
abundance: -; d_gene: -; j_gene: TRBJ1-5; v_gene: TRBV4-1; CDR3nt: TGCGCCAGCAGCCAAGTATCCGACACGAATCAGCCCCAGCATTTT; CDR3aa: CASSQVSDTNQPQHF
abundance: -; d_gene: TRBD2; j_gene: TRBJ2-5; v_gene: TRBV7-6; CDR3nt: TGTGCCAGCAGCCTGGGGGGGGAGGCGGAGACCCAGTACTTC; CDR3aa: CASSLGGEAETQYF
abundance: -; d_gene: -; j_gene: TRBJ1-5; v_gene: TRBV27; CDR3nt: TGTGCCAGCAGTCCAACCCGACGGGTGGAAGGACTCGATTATAGCAATCAGCCCCAGCATTTT; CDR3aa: CASSPTRRVEGLDYSNQPQHF
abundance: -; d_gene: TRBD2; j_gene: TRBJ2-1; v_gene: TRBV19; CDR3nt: TGTGCCAGTGCGGGACTAGCGGGAGGTGAGCAGTTCTTC; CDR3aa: CASAGLAGGEQFF
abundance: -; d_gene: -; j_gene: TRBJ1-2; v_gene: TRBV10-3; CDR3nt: TGTGCCATCAGCCAGGGTCTAGCGGACTATGGCTACACCTTC; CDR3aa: CAISQGLADYGYTF
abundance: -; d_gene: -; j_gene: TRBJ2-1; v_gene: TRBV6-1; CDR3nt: TGTGCCAGCAGTGAAATTGGAAGATCTAGAAACAATGAGCAGTTCTTC; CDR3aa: CASSEIGRSRNNEQFF
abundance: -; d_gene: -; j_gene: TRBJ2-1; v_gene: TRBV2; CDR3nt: TGTGCCAGCGGAATTGCCGGGGAATCGGAGGAGCAGTTCTTC; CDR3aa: CASGIAGESEEQFF
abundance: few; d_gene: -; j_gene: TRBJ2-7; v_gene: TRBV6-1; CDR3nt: TGTGCCACCAATAGCGATCCTCGCTACGAGCAGTACTTC; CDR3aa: CATNSDPRYEQYF
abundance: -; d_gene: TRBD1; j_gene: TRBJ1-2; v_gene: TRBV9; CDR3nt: TGTGCCAGCAGCCCCAGGACAGGGGGCGGCTTCTATGGCTACACCTTC; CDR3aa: CASSPRTGGGFYGYTF
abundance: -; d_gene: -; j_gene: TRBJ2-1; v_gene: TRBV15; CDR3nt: TGTGCCACCAGCAGAGTTCTAGCCCATGAGCAGTTCTTC; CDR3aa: CATSRVLAHEQFF
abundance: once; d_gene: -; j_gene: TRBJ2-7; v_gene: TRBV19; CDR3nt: TGTGCCAGTAGTGTCAGGGCCTCCTACGAGCAGTACTTC; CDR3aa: CASSVRASYEQYF
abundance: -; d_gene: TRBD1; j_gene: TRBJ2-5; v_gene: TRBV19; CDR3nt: TGTGCCAGTAGTATACAGGGGGCAAGGGAGACCCAGTACTTC; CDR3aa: CASSIQGARETQYF
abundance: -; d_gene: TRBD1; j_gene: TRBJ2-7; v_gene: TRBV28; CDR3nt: TGTGCCAGCAGTTGGGACAGGGAGATCGACGAGCAGTACTTC; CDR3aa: CASSWDREIDEQYF
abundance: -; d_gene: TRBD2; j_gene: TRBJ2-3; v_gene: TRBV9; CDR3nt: TGTGCCAGCAGCCCCGGGACTAGCGGGTCAGATACGCAGTATTTT; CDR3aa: CASSPGTSGSDTQYF
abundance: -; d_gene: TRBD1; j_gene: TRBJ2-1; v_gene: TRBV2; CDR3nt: TGTGCCAGCACTATGGACAGGGGGCCCTCCAATGAGCAGTTCTTC; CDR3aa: CASTMDRGPSNEQFF
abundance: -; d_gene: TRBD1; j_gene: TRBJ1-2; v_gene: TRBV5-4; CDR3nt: TGTGCCAGCAGCCCAGACAGGGGTAAAGGCTACACCTTC; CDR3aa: CASSPDRGKGYTF
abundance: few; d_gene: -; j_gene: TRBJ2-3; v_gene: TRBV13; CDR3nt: TGTGCCAGCAGCTTGGCGGGAAGCACAGATACGCAGTATTTT; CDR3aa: CASSLAGSTDTQYF
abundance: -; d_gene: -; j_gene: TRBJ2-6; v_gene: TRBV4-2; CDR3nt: TGTGCCAGCAGCCAAGGCGGAAGTAGCCCCACTGGGGCCAACGTCCTGACTTTC; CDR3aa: CASSQGGSSPTGANVLTF
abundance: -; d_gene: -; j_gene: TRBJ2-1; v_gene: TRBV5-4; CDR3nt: TGTGCCAGCAGCTTGGTCGTTAGCGGCTACAATGAGCAGTTCTTC; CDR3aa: CASSLVVSGYNEQFF
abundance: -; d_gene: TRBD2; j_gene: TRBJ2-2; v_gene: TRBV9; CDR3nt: TGTGCCAGCAGGGGCGGGGGGTCACAACTCACCGGGGAGCTGTTTTTT; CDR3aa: CASRGGGSQLTGELFF
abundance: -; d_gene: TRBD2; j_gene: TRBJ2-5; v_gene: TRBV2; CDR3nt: TGTGCCAGCAGAATCGGCGGGAGCGAGACCCAGTACTTC; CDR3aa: CASRIGGSETQYF
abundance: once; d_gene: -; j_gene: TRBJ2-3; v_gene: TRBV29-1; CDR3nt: TGCAGCGTTCCCGGACATACCCGGGATACGCAGTATTTT; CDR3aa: CSVPGHTRDTQYF
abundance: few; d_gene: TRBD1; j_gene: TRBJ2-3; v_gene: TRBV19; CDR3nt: TGTGCCAGTAGTATATCACAGGGGTCTCCCACAGATACGCAGTATTTT; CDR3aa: CASSISQGSPTDTQYF
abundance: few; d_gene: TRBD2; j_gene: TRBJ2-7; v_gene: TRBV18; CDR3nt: TGTGCCAGCTCACCGGGACTAGTTCGCGAGCAGTACTTC; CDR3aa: CASSPGLVREQYF
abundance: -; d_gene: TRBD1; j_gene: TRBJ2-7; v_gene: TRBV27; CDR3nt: TGTGCCAGCAGCCAAAGATACCCGGGACAGCGGACCTACGAGCAGTACTTC; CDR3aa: CASSQRYPGQRTYEQYF
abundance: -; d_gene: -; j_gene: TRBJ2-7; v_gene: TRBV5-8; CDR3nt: TGTGCCAGCAGCTTGGAGGGGAACTCCCACGAGCAGTACTTC; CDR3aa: CASSLEGNSHEQYF
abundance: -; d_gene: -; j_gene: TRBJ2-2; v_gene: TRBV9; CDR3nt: TGTGCCAGCAGTGCGGATACGAACACCGGGGAGCTGTTTTTT; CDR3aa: CASSADTNTGELFF
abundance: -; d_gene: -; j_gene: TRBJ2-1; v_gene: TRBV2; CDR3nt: TGTGCCAGCAGTCGGACTTACAATGAGCAGTTCTTC; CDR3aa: CASSRTYNEQFF
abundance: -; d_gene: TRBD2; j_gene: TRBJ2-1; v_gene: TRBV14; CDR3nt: TGTGCCAGCAGCCATCCGGGACTAGGGAAAGAAAATGAGCAGTTCTTC; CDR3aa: CASSHPGLGKENEQFF
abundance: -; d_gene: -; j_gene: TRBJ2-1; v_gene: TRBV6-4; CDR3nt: TGTGCCAGCAGTGACTCGACTGATGAGCAGTTCTTC; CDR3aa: CASSDSTDEQFF
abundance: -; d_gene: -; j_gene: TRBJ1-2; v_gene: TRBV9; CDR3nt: TGTGCCAGCGACGGGGGTTATGGCTACACCTTC; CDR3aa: CASDGGYGYTF
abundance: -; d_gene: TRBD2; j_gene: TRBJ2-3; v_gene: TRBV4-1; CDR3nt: TGCGCCAGCAGCCAAGATGAGGTGCGGGAGGCTCCGGGGGATACGCAGTATTTT; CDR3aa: CASSQDEVREAPGDTQYF